This T cell receptor (beta chain) originates from a study of blood T cell repertoires in COVID-19. Study overall: Sites in the United States, Italy and Spain provided acute and convalescent COVID-19 samples. Sample material is recorded as cDNA or gDNA derived from T cells, B-cell-depleted T cells, or PBMCs.

Germline V gene lookup returns CDR1 LNHDA and CDR2 SQIVND (reference sequence). The germline V and J ends were trimmed by 3 bases and 7 bases, with 12 bases remaining between them. CDR3 length: 14 amino acids. Authors' analysis steps: Reference gene primers were amplified, and this amplification served to estimate nucleated cell counts. Only in-frame clones appear in the TCRdb table, and some are missing; sequencing was by immunoSEQ multiplex PCR. The V and J calls and clone size are taken from that table; D and trimming were inferred from the DNA. The profile shows 110,000 to 150,000 clones, around nine tenths of them singletons.

The rearrangement uses TRBV19 and TRBJ1-4; weak D call: TRBD1 (5 bases). The source of this sequence is a man aged 50-59 years with active or convalescent COVID-19. Sequenced material: peripheral blood. CDR3 residues: CASSMYAGGEKLFF. CDR3 coding DNA: TGTGCCAGTAGTATGTATGCGGGGGGTGAAAAACTGTTTTTT. The full variable domain, in which reference TRBV19 and TRBJ1-4 provide the parts outside the CDR3, is DGGITQSPKYLFRKEGQNVTLSCEQNLNHDAMYWYRQDPGQGLRLIYYSQIVNDFQKGDIAEGYSVSREKKESFPLTVTSAQKNPTAFYLCASSMYAGGEKLFFGSGTQLSVL.